What follows are 21 T cell receptor beta chains derived from one specimen sequenced in a study of beta chain features in type 1 diabetes. Expressed TCRB transcripts were sequenced because the isolated RNA had all been reverse transcribed beforehand. Repertoires were generated with immunoSEQ multiplex PCR, while TCRdb's copy carries only in-frame clones and drops some. The sample lists 300,000 or so clones, 7% to 9% occurring once. The sequencing input was central memory CD4+ T cells from blood. These receptors were obtained from a woman younger than 35 in good health.

This clone was detected a few times. The chain joins TRBV5-1 to TRBJ2-1; TRBD2 agrees at 10 bases. V was pared by 1 base and J by 4 bases, with 5 bases of the junction left unmatched. From germline, CDR1 is SGHRS and CDR2 YFSETQ. The CDR3 is made up of 16 amino acids. The CDR3 bases are TGCGCCAGCAGCTTGTATCGGACTAGCGGTTACAATGAGCAGTTCTTC. It encodes CASSLYRTSGYNEQFF.

This clone was seen more than once but under ten times. Other DNA sequences of this sample code for an identical CDR3. V gene TRBV5-1 combines with J gene TRBJ2-5; 9 bases line up with TRBD1. Trimming at V came to 4 bases and at J to 3 bases, leaving 4 bases not matched to a gene. The germline CDR1 and CDR2 sequences are SGHRS and YFSETQ. The CDR3 covers 14 residues. The CDR3 sequence: CASSQGQGKETQYF. The CDR3 bases are TGCGCCAGCAGCCAGGGACAGGGTAAAGAGACCCAGTACTTC.

J is TRBJ1-2 and V is TRBV6-5; D uncertain. Trimming shortened V by 6 bases and J by 6 bases, and 20 bases separated the two germline ends. Germline V CDR1 and CDR2: MNHEY, SVGAGI. The CDR3 is 15 residues long. The DNA for the CDR3 is TGTGCCAGCAGCACGGATTCTTCTTGGGTGGATGGCTACACCTTC. Protein sequence: CASSTDSSWVDGYTF.

There are a few counts of this clone. The genes are TRBV6-5 and TRBJ2-5; 10 nucleotides align to TRBD1. The CDR3 covers 15 residues. Germline assignment: CDR1 MNHEY and CDR2 SVGAGI. V lost 2 bases and J lost 4; bases outside the gene matches: 4. CDR3 nucleotides: TGTGCCAGCAGTTACGCGGGACAGGGGAGAGAGACCCAGTACTTC. Encoded protein: CASSYAGQGRETQYF.

There are many counts of this clone. The chain uses TRBV19 and TRBJ2-4; 14 nucleotides line up with TRBD2. This CDR3 spans 17 amino acids. Germline V gives CDR1 LNHDA, CDR2 SQIVND (reference sequence). V dropped 5 bases and J dropped 0; count of bases not matched to a gene: 3. The CDR3 region has the DNA TGTGCCAGTAGTCCGACTAGCGGGAGGGTAGCCAAAAACATTCAGTACTTC. Encoded protein: CASSPTSGRVAKNIQYF.

The chain uses TRBV5-1 and TRBJ2-7; the D is unclear. Per the germline V gene, CDR1 is SGHRS and CDR2 is YFSETQ. This CDR3 is built from 15 residues. The V end lost 3 bases, the J end lost 2 bases, and 15 bases lay between the germline ends. DNA for the CDR3: TGCGCCAGCAGCTGGACCACCGGACCCACCTACGAGCAGTACTTC. Its protein is CASSWTTGPTYEQYF. Supplemented by reference TRBV5-1 and TRBJ2-7, the full variable domain reads KAGVTQTPRYLIKTRGQQVTLSCSPISGHRSVSWYQQTPGQGLQFLFEYFSETQRNKGNFPGRFSGRQFSNSRSEMNVSTLELGDSALYLCASSWTTGPTYEQYFGPGTRLTVT.

This clone was picked up a small number of times. The chain employs TRBV10-3 and TRBJ2-1, with no clear D. The CDR3 sequence is 13 residues long. The V and J ends lost 9 bases and 5 bases respectively, with 14 bases between them. Germline lookup yields CDR1 ENHRY and CDR2 SYGVKD. DNA for the CDR3: TGTGCCATACGCACCCAAACCGACAATGAGCAGTTCTTC. Translated, it gives CAIRTQTDNEQFF.

This clone turned up a few times. V usage is TRBV14 and J usage is TRBJ2-1; 7 nucleotides match TRBD2. The CDR3 spans 13 residues. J was trimmed by 0 bases and V by 9 bases; bases with no gene match: 2. From germline, CDR1 is SGHDN and CDR2 FVKESK. The CDR3 reads CASQRDSYNEQFF. The DNA for the CDR3 is TGTGCCAGTCAGCGGGACTCCTACAATGAGCAGTTCTTC.

This chain connects TRBV7-2 to TRBJ2-5; TRBD2 might be the D (5 bases). V was pared by 5 bases and J by 4 bases, with 17 bases between. The germline CDR1 and CDR2 sequences are SGHTA and FQGNSA. The CDR3 is 15 amino acids. The CDR3 nucleotides read TGTGCCAGCAGCCAAGAGGGTCGTCGGACAGAGACCCAGTACTTC. Protein product: CASSQEGRRTETQYF.

In this sample, this clone turned up a few times. CDR3 coding DNA: TGTGCCAGCAGGCAGGGTACCACCGGGGAGCTGTTTTTT. It yields the protein CASRQGTTGELFF. The chain combines TRBV28 with TRBJ2-2; a possible D gene is TRBD1 (5 bases). The CDR3 is 13 residues long. V was clipped by 6 bases and J by 4 bases, with 9 bases between them. From germline, CDR1 is MDHEN and CDR2 SYDVKM.

The V and J genes are TRBV19 and TRBJ1-3, with D maybe TRBD1 (5 bases). This CDR3 is built from 15 residues. The V gene's germline CDR1 is LNHDA and CDR2 SQIVND (reference sequence). V lost 9 bases to trimming and J lost 4 bases, with 19 bases between them. CDR3: CASHGTTGFGNTIYF. The CDR3, as DNA: TGTGCCAGCCACGGTACTACAGGCTTCGGAAACACCATATATTTT.

This clone was observed a handful of times. This chain uses TRBV18 with TRBJ2-1, with 11 bases matching TRBD2. CDR1 is KGHSH, CDR2 LQKENI, per germline. The CDR3 length is 14 residues. J gave up 9 bases and V 2 bases, and 3 bases lay outside the gene matches. The CDR3 nucleotides are TGTGCCAGCTCACCAGTTGGACTAGCGGGTGAGCAGTTCTTC. It is translated as CASSPVGLAGEQFF.

This clone was counted a few times. The sample contains more than one DNA sequence encoding this CDR3. The V gene is TRBV4-3, the J gene TRBJ2-1; no definite D call. V was shortened by 0 bases and J by 6 bases, with 6 bases between the two germline ends. Germline lookup yields CDR1 LGHNA and CDR2 YSLEER. This CDR3 contains 13 residues. The CDR3 here is CASSQEGGNEQFF. As DNA, the CDR3 is TGCGCCAGCAGCCAAGAAGGCGGCAATGAGCAGTTCTTC.

This clone was recorded at least ten times. CDR3 bases: TGTGCCAGCAGGTCAGAATGGATTAAAAATGAGCAGTTCTTC. Translation: CASRSEWIKNEQFF. The V gene is TRBV2, the J gene TRBJ2-1; D uncertain. The CDR3 is 14 residues long. Germline V gene sequence: CDR1 SNHLY, CDR2 FYNNEI. V shed 6 bases and J shed 7 bases, with 16 bases lying between them.

This clone appeared a few times. The gene calls are TRBV2 and TRBJ2-3; TRBD2 aligns across 7 bases. In germline, CDR1 is SNHLY, CDR2 FYNNEI. V lost 6 bases, J lost 2 bases, and 8 bases stayed unmatched. This CDR3 has 15 amino acids. The CDR3 DNA reads as TGTGCCAGCAGCCGACTAGCTGTACCCACAGATACGCAGTATTTT. Residues: CASSRLAVPTDTQYF.

The chain is built from TRBV7-3 and TRBJ2-1; D possibly uses TRBD1 or TRBD2 (5 bases each). Per the germline V gene, CDR1 is SGHTA and CDR2 is FQGTGA. With 5 bases removed from V and 7 bases from J, the gap between germline ends came to 9 bases. CDR3 size: 12 residues. The CDR3 DNA reads TGTGCCAGCAGCCTATGGGGGAATGAGCAGTTCTTC. Residues: CASSLWGNEQFF.

DNA of the CDR3: TGTGCCAGCAGTGGGACAGGGACCTGGGGTACGCAGTATTTT. Translated: CASSGTGTWGTQYF. This chain joins TRBV2 and TRBJ2-3; the match to TRBD1 covers 8 bases. J was trimmed by 8 bases and V by 4 bases; bases with no gene match: 8. The CDR3 extends over 14 amino acids. Germline V gene lookup returns CDR1 SNHLY and CDR2 FYNNEI. Filled out from reference TRBV2 and TRBJ2-3, the complete variable domain reads EPEVTQTPSHQVTQMGQEVILRCVPISNHLYFYWYRQILGQKVEFLVSFYNNEISEKSEIFDDQFSVERPDGSNFTLKIRSTKLEDSAMYFCASSGTGTWGTQYFGPGTRLTVL.

This chain joins TRBV6-6 and TRBJ2-7; no clear D gene. Germline V gives CDR1 MNHNY, CDR2 SVGAGI (reference sequence). V was cut by 5 bases and J by 4 bases, with 12 bases left in between. The CDR3 runs to 13 residues. CDR3: CASSDVPNYEQYF. The DNA of the CDR3 is TGTGCCAGCAGTGACGTGCCAAATTACGAGCAGTACTTC.

CDR3 bases: TGTGCCAGCAGCTTACAGGCTGCAACTAATGAAAAACTGTTTTTT. Its translation: CASSLQAATNEKLFF. The V call is TRBV7-2, the J call TRBJ1-4; D gene uncertain. Germline CDR1 reads SGHTA; CDR2 reads FQGNSA. Trimming shortened V by 2 bases and J by 0 bases, and 7 bases separated the two germline ends. This CDR3 has 15 residues.

Only a few counts were recorded for this clone. The V and J genes are TRBV11-1 and TRBJ2-1, with D unresolved. The V end lost 5 bases, the J end lost 5 bases, and 1 base lay between the germline ends. The CDR3 consists of 10 residues. CDR1 and CDR2 (germline): SGHAT, FQDESV (reference sequence). CDR3 protein: CASSHNEQFF. CDR3 DNA sequence: TGTGCCAGCAGCCACAATGAGCAGTTCTTC.

This clone showed up many times. The chain couples TRBV13 to TRBJ2-7; 9 bases are shared with TRBD2. The CDR3 consists of 14 residues. CDR1 PRHDT and CDR2 FYEKMQ come from the germline V gene (reference sequence). Unmatched junction bases numbered 3, after V lost 3 bases and J lost 3 bases. The CDR3 DNA reads as TGTGCCAGCAGCTTGGGTAGCGGGAGCTACGAGCAGTACTTC. It codes for CASSLGSGSYEQYF.